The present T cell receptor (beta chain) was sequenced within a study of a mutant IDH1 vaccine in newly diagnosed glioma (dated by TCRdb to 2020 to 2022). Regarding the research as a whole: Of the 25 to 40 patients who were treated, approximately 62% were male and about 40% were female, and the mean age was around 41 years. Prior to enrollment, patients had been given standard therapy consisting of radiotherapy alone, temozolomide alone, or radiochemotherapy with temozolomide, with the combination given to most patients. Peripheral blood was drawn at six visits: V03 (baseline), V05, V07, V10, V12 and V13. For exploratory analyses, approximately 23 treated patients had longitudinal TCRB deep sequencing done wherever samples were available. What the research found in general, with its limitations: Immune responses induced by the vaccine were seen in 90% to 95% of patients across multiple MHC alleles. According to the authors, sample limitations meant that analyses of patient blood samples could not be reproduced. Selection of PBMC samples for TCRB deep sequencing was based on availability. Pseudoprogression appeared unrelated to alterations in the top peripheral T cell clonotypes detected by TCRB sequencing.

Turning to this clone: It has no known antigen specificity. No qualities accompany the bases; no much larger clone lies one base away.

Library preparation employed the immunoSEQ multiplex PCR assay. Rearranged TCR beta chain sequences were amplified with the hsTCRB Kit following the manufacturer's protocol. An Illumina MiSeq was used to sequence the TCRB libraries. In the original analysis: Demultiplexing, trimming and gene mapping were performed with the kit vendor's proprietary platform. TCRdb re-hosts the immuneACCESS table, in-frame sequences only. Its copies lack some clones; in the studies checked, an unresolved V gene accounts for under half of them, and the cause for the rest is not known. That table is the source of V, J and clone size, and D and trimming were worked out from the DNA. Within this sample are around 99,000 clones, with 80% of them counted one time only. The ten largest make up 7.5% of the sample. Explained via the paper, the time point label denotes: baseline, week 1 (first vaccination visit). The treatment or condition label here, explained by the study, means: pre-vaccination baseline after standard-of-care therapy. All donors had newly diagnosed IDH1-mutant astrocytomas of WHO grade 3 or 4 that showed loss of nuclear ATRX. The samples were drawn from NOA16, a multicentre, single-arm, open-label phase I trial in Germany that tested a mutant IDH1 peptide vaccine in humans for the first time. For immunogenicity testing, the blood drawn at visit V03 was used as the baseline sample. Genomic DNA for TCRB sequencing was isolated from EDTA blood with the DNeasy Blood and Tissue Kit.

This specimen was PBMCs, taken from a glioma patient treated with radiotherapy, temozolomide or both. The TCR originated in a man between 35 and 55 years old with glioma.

The nucleotide sequence reads as follows: TGTGCCAGCAGTTTGGACCCGGGACGCAGAGAAGAGACCCAGTACTTC. The translation is CASSLDPGRREETQYF. The sequence joins TRBV6-5 to TRBJ2-5, with the D assignment possibly TRBD1 or TRBD2, given 5 matching bases for each. The germline ends are 18 bases apart after V is trimmed by 4 bases and J by 3 bases. The CDR3 contains 16 residues, cysteine and phenylalanine counted. Kept here is only the CDR3 DNA, which spans 48 bases and is read in frame from base 1. From a lookup of the germline V gene, CDR1 and CDR2 are MNHEY and SVGAGI.